The clone carrying this T cell receptor beta chain occurred a few times. What it binds is not known. At one boundary the junction diverges from the germline segment, which might be a read error. The germline CDR1 and CDR2 sequences are DFQATT and SNEGSKA (reference sequence). The CDR3 loop spans 17 amino acids. Preparation of the TCRbeta library was carried out with unique molecular identifiers. Via MiXCR, TCRdb re-called the PCR reads, giving one row per CDR3 protein. The repertoire holds 200,000 or so distinct CDR3 sequences, with 6.3% as singletons. This entry is derived from a study of T-cell reconstitution after alpha-beta-depleted transplantation in children. Overall study findings and caveats: At day 60, the high TCRbeta diversity found in some patients originated from recipient T cells and thymic progenitors that had survived. It was reported that alpha-beta T cells came from several hundred expanded graft clones (about two months after transplant). T-cell numbers and diversity one year post-transplant derived largely from freshly generated T cells.

The rearrangement joins TRBV20-1 to TRBJ1-6, with a weak D call TRBD1 (5 bases). The receptor's source is a girl less than two years old with combined immunodeficiency, due to receive a stem cell transplant. Source: PBMCs, taken before TCRalphabeta/CD19-depleted stem cell transplant. In DNA form, the CDR3 reads TGCTGTGCCACTATCCCTTCGGGGACGAGGACTAATTCACCCCTCCACTTT. Protein product: CCATIPSGTRTNSPLHF.